A selection of T cell receptor beta chains follows, all from one sample in a study of blood T cell repertoires in COVID-19. Profiled with immunoSEQ multiplex PCR; TCRdb holds only in-frame clones, not every one. The table shows under 90,000 clones, with around 79% occurring only once. Sequencing input: peripheral blood. All receptors come from a man in his fifties or sixties with active or convalescent COVID-19. Each CDR3 is given with its conserved first and last residue. The order of the fields is J gene, D gene, V gene, CDR3 length, clone size, CDR3 DNA, CDR3 protein. D genes are given only for firm matches. Not every row has a clone size; where given, it reads once, few, many or a size class.

J: TRBJ1-1; D: TRBD1; V: TRBV4-2; length: 15; size: .; DNA: TGTGCCAGCAGCCAAGGGAAAGGGGGCCCCACTGAAGCTTTCTTT; CDR3: CASSQGKGGPTEAFF
J: TRBJ1-2; D: TRBD1; V: TRBV29-1; length: 13; size: .; DNA: TGCAGCGTCATGGGGGGACAGGAATATGGCTACACCTTC; CDR3: CSVMGGQEYGYTF
J: TRBJ1-1; D: TRBD1; V: TRBV7-6; length: 12; size: .; DNA: TGTGCCAGCAGCTCTAGACAGGGTGAAGCTTTCTTT; CDR3: CASSSRQGEAFF
J: TRBJ1-4; D: .; V: TRBV5-5; length: 14; size: few; DNA: TGTGCCAGCAGCTTGGGGGGCTGGGGTGAAAAACTGTTTTTT; CDR3: CASSLGGWGEKLFF
J: TRBJ2-4; D: .; V: TRBV5-4; length: 15; size: .; DNA: TGTGCCAGCAGCTCCCAAGGTGCGGGGGCGGGCATTCAGTACTTC; CDR3: CASSSQGAGAGIQYF
J: TRBJ1-5; D: TRBD1; V: TRBV2; length: 14; size: .; DNA: TGTGCCAGCAGGACAGGGAGAGGAAGTCAGCCCCAGCATTTT; CDR3: CASRTGRGSQPQHF
J: TRBJ1-1; D: .; V: TRBV19; length: 12; size: few; DNA: TGTGCCAGCTCGGGGAGGGAGGCTGAAGCTTTCTTT; CDR3: CASSGREAEAFF
J: TRBJ1-1; D: TRBD1; V: TRBV5-1; length: 14; size: .; DNA: TGCGCCAGCAGCTTGGAGGGGGCGAACACTGAAGCTTTCTTT; CDR3: CASSLEGANTEAFF
J: TRBJ2-1; D: TRBD2; V: TRBV29-1; length: 13; size: .; DNA: TGCAGCGTTGAGACGGGGGGGCCCAATGAGCAGTTCTTC; CDR3: CSVETGGPNEQFF
J: TRBJ1-2; D: .; V: TRBV11-2; length: 14; size: .; DNA: TGTGCCAGCAGCCCGGACAGAGGGGAGGGGGGCTACACCTTC; CDR3: CASSPDRGEGGYTF
J: TRBJ2-7; D: TRBD2; V: TRBV7-8; length: 17; size: .; DNA: TGTGCCAGCAGCTTAGTGGGGCGGGGGATCATGTACTACGAGCAGTACTTC; CDR3: CASSLVGRGIMYYEQYF
J: TRBJ1-1; D: .; V: TRBV5-1; length: 14; size: .; DNA: TGCGCCAGCAGCAAAGGGGCCCAGGACACTGAAGCTTTCTTT; CDR3: CASSKGAQDTEAFF
J: TRBJ1-1; D: .; V: TRBV5-6; length: 15; size: .; DNA: TGTGCCAGCAACAATCTGGACAGTCAGAACACTGAAGCTTTCTTT; CDR3: CASNNLDSQNTEAFF